The 19 T cell receptor beta chains below were found in one sample sequenced in a study of OX40 agonist ivuxolimab in advanced cancers. Measured with immunoSEQ multiplex PCR; TCRdb has only the in-frame clones, and not every one. The data contain about 64,000 clones, approximately 89% of them singletons. This specimen consisted of CD4+ or CD8+ T cells sorted from blood, obtained in a trial of the OX40 agonist ivuxolimab. Receptors originate from an adult with an advanced solid tumor such as melanoma, head and neck, liver or kidney cancer.

V and J are TRBV11-2 and TRBJ2-7, with 9 bases that match TRBD1. J lost 1 base, V lost 0 bases, and 4 bases had no gene match. The CDR3 totals 16 residues. Germline V CDR1 and CDR2: SGHAT, FQNNGV. CDR3 DNA sequence: TGTGCCAGCAGCTTAGAAGGGACAGGGAGGTCCTACGAGCAGTACTTC. Its translation is CASSLEGTGRSYEQYF.

V usage is TRBV10-2 and J usage is TRBJ2-7, with D uncertain. Trimming removed 4 bases from V and 2 bases from J, with 9 bases in between. This CDR3 contains 13 residues. The V gene's germline CDR1 is WSHSY and CDR2 SAAADI. The CDR3 DNA sequence: TGCGCCAGCAGTGTGGGAACAGCCTACGAGCAGTACTTC. Its translation is CASSVGTAYEQYF.

The chain has TRBV5-6 and TRBJ1-1; D might be TRBD1 (5 bases). The CDR3 totals 13 residues. The ends were cut back, 4 bases at V and 10 bases at J, with 17 bases in the middle. Germline CDR1 SGHDT, CDR2 YYEEEE. CDR3 nucleotide sequence: TGTGCCAGCAGCCAGCCGGGGGAGGTCAGAGCTTTCTTT. Its protein product is CASSQPGEVRAFF.

The V call is TRBV5-6, the J call TRBJ2-5; D perhaps matches TRBD2 (6 bases). Trimming removed 0 bases from V and 1 base from J, with 10 bases in between. Germline V gene data show CDR1 as SGHDT and CDR2 as YYEEEE. The CDR3 has 15 amino acids. CDR3 in DNA: TGTGCCAGCAGCTTGGTGGAGGGCTCCCAAGAGACCCAGTACTTC. Translation: CASSLVEGSQETQYF.

The genes are TRBV2 and TRBJ1-3, with 10 nucleotides matching TRBD1. Germline V lookup: CDR1 SNHLY, CDR2 FYNNEI. This CDR3 is built from 17 residues. V lost 9 bases, J lost 1 base, and 12 bases stayed unmatched. DNA for the CDR3: TGTGCCAGAAATAAGGACAGGGGGGTTTCATCTGGAAACACCATATATTTT. This codes for CARNKDRGVSSGNTIYF.

The chain links TRBV11-2 to TRBJ1-1, with unresolved D. Germline CDR1 is SGHAT and CDR2 is FQNNGV. V shed 5 bases and J shed 4 bases, with 14 bases lying between them. The CDR3 length is 14 residues. The CDR3 DNA sequence: TGTGCCAGCAGCCTGTCCGATGGTCCCACTGAAGCTTTCTTT. This encodes CASSLSDGPTEAFF.

This chain links TRBV11-2 with TRBJ1-3; D not resolved. Looked up from germline, CDR1 is SGHAT and CDR2 is FQNNGV. Trimming left V 5 bases short and J 1 base short, with 12 bases between. CDR3 length: 15 residues. The CDR3 DNA sequence: TGTGCCAGCAGCGCCCGTAGGAATTCTGGAAACACCATATATTTT. Its translation is CASSARRNSGNTIYF.

The V call is TRBV19, the J call TRBJ2-1; TRBD2 is a possible D gene (7 bases). CDR3 length: 16 amino acids. Germline CDR1 LNHDA, CDR2 SQIVND (reference sequence). The V end lost 6 bases, the J end lost 2 bases, and 17 bases lay between the germline ends. CDR3 loop: CASRLGAGEPYNEQFF. DNA of the CDR3: TGTGCCAGTAGACTGGGGGCGGGAGAACCCTACAATGAGCAGTTCTTC.

J is TRBJ2-1 and V is TRBV18; D is unclear. Per germline, CDR1 KGHSH and CDR2 LQKENI. This CDR3 has 14 residues. Deletions cut 1 base from V and 10 bases from J, with 14 bases between. Here the CDR3 DNA reads TGTGCCAGCTCACCACGGGAAACCCTGCCGGAGCAGTTCTTC. This translates into CASSPRETLPEQFF.

This clone appeared once. The chain links TRBV10-2 to TRBJ2-7; maybe TRBD2 (6 bases). Germline V gene data show CDR1 as WSHSY and CDR2 as SAAADI. The CDR3 sequence is 14 residues long. Trimming cost V 6 bases and J 2 bases, with 14 bases left between them. In DNA, the CDR3 is TGCGCCAGCAGCGCCGGGACTTCAACCTACGAGCAGTACTTC. Residues: CASSAGTSTYEQYF.

The CDR3 loop is CSVEDSHGGRLGQYF. Here the CDR3 DNA reads TGCAGCGTTGAAGATAGCCACGGGGGGCGCCTTGGGCAGTACTTC. The J gene is TRBJ2-7, the V gene TRBV29-1; D perhaps matches TRBD2 (7 bases). This CDR3 has 15 amino acids. The germline CDR1 and CDR2 sequences are SQVTM and ANQGSEA. V was trimmed by 0 bases and J by 9 bases, leaving 21 bases between them.

The chain couples TRBV25-1 to TRBJ2-7, with D perhaps assigned TRBD1 or TRBD2 (5 bases each). The CDR3 is made up of 14 amino acids. V lost 4 bases and J lost 1, with 11 bases in between. Germline values: CDR1 MGHDK, CDR2 SYGVNS. CDR3 bases: TGTGCCAGCAGTGGGGACCGAGCTTCCTACGAGCAGTACTTC. Encoded protein: CASSGDRASYEQYF.

CDR3 region: CATSRDPIADEQFF. The CDR3 DNA reads as TGTGCCACCAGCAGAGACCCCATCGCCGATGAGCAGTTCTTC. The V gene is TRBV15, the J gene TRBJ2-1; D is unclear. The CDR3 contains 14 residues. CDR1 and CDR2 from the germline V gene are LNHNV and YYDKDF (reference sequence). With 0 bases removed from V and 8 bases from J, the gap between germline ends came to 11 bases.

The chain joins TRBV18 to TRBJ1-1, with D perhaps TRBD1 (6 bases). The V end was cut by 3 bases, the J end by 1 base, with 12 bases between. The germline V gene encodes CDR1 KGHSH and CDR2 LQKENI. The length of the CDR3 is 15 residues. This chain's CDR3 is CASSPNGQTNTEAFF. The CDR3 nucleotides are TGTGCCAGCTCACCCAACGGACAGACGAACACTGAAGCTTTCTTT.

The rearrangement links TRBV6-5 to TRBJ1-2; TRBD1 is a possible D gene (5 bases). The CDR3 is made up of 12 amino acids. Trimming removed 4 bases at V and 8 bases at J, with 11 bases between. CDR1 and CDR2 (germline): MNHEY, SVGAGI. DNA of the CDR3: TGTGCCAGCAGTTTTCAGGGCTGGGGCTACACCTTC. It yields the protein CASSFQGWGYTF.

The chain is built from TRBV5-1 and TRBJ1-4; D is ambiguous. This CDR3 is built from 15 residues. In germline, CDR1 is SGHRS, CDR2 YFSETQ. Trimming removed 4 bases from V and 4 bases from J, with 14 bases in between. CDR3 in DNA: TGCGCCAGCAGCCTGCCCAGCGGAAATAATGAAAAACTGTTTTTT. It codes for CASSLPSGNNEKLFF.

The genes are TRBV27 and TRBJ2-2; D unresolved. V gave up 2 bases and J gave up 1 base, with 8 bases separating them. The CDR3 is 15 residues long. CDR1 is MNHEY, CDR2 SMNVEV, per germline (reference sequence). CDR3 in amino acids: CASSLRRVNTGELFF. The CDR3 bases are TGTGCCAGCAGTTTAAGAAGGGTGAACACCGGGGAGCTGTTTTTT.

The V and J genes are TRBV5-1 and TRBJ2-5; the D is unclear. The CDR3 spans 11 residues. Germline CDR1 reads SGHRS; CDR2 reads YFSETQ. V gave up 6 bases and J gave up 3 bases, with 6 bases separating them. Here the CDR3 reads CASKKEETQYF. CDR3 DNA sequence: TGCGCCAGCAAAAAAGAAGAGACCCAGTACTTC.

The CDR3 bases are TGTGCCAGCAGTGAAAGCAGGAACACTGAAGCTTTCTTT. Its translation: CASSESRNTEAFF. The J gene is TRBJ1-1, the V gene TRBV6-1; D is unclear. The CDR3 extends over 13 amino acids. The V end was cut by 2 bases, the J end by 1 base, with 5 bases between. Germline V gene sequence: CDR1 MNHNS, CDR2 SASEGT.